The rows below give T cell receptor beta chains drawn from one sample of a study of blood T cell repertoires in COVID-19. Using immunoSEQ multiplex PCR, the repertoire was profiled, and TCRdb retains in-frame clones only, with some absent. The sample lists some 190,000 clones; about four fifths were seen once. Sequencing used peripheral blood. The receptor set was obtained from a woman in her forties with COVID-19, enrolled during active disease. The CDR3 runs from the conserved cysteine through the conserved F or W. D genes are given only for firm matches. The listing skips clone size in some rows; elsewhere it reads once, few, many or a size class.

V gene	J gene	clone size	D gene	CDR3 DNA	CDR3 protein
TRBV9	TRBJ1-3	.	.	TGTGCCAGCAGCCCGGACAGTTACTCTGGAAACACCATATATTTT	CASSPDSYSGNTIYF
TRBV5-1	TRBJ2-7	once	TRBD2	TGCGCCAGCAGCTTGGAACTAGCGGCAACCACCTACGAGCAGTACTTC	CASSLELAATTYEQYF
TRBV7-6	TRBJ2-1	.	TRBD2	TGTGCCAGCAGCTTAGTGGTAGCGGGAGACTACAATGAGCAGTTCTTC	CASSLVVAGDYNEQFF
TRBV19	TRBJ2-1	.	.	TGTGCCAGTAGTACAGGGTACAATGAGCAGTTCTTC	CASSTGYNEQFF
TRBV5-1	TRBJ1-2	.	.	TGCGCCAGCAGCTCGCCCTCCCAGGGGATCTATGGCTACACCTTC	CASSSPSQGIYGYTF
TRBV14	TRBJ2-2	few	.	TGTGCCAGCAGGCTTGTCCCCCGGCGGGAGAACACCGGGGAGCTGTTTTTT	CASRLVPRRENTGELFF
TRBV3-1/TRBV3-2	TRBJ2-5	once	TRBD1	TGTGCCAGCAGGACAGGGGGAGGAGAGACCCAGTACTTC	CASRTGGGETQYF
TRBV9	TRBJ2-5	.	TRBD2	TGTGCCAGCAGCGGGGGACTAGAAGAGACCCAGTACTTC	CASSGGLEETQYF
TRBV28	TRBJ2-5	.	.	TGTGCCAGCAGCGGACAGCCCCAAGAGACCCAGTACTTC	CASSGQPQETQYF
TRBV18	TRBJ2-1	.	TRBD2	TGTGCCAGCTCACGGACTAGCGGGCCCTACAATGAGCAGTTCTTC	CASSRTSGPYNEQFF
TRBV6-4	TRBJ2-2	.	.	TGTGCCAGCAGTGTCGGGAGCGGCACCGGGGAGCTGTTTTTT	CASSVGSGTGELFF
TRBV9	TRBJ2-1	.	.	TGTGCCAGCAGCGTAAGCGACGTAAATACAGGATTACCCCTCTACAATGAGCAGTTCTTC	CASSVSDVNTGLPLYNEQFF
TRBV5-6	TRBJ1-1	once	TRBD1	TGTGCCAGCAGCTTGGCCGACAGGGGTACTGAAGCTTTCTTT	CASSLADRGTEAFF
TRBV7-2	TRBJ1-1	.	.	TGTGCCAGCAGCTTAGTAGGGGGGAACACTGAAGCTTTCTTT	CASSLVGGNTEAFF
TRBV9	TRBJ2-5	.	.	TGTGCCAGCAGCGTAGATAGCTTGGAGACCCAGTACTTC	CASSVDSLETQYF
TRBV30	TRBJ2-5	.	.	TGTGCCTGGAGTGTACCCCACGACAGGCAAGAGACCCAGTACTTC	CAWSVPHDRQETQYF
TRBV7-8	TRBJ1-1	.	.	TGTGCCAGCAGCTTAGTCCAGGGTAACACTGAAGCTTTCTTT	CASSLVQGNTEAFF
TRBV12-5	TRBJ1-5	.	.	TGTGCTAGTGCGTCAGGGCCTAATCAGCCCCAGCATTTT	CASASGPNQPQHF
TRBV19	TRBJ1-5	.	.	TGTGCCAGTAGTATCCGACAGACGAATCAGCCCCAGCATTTT	CASSIRQTNQPQHF
TRBV18	TRBJ1-5	.	.	TGTGCCAGCTCACCTTCAGGGAACAATCAGCCCCAGCATTTT	CASSPSGNNQPQHF
TRBV30	TRBJ2-5	few	TRBD1	TGTGCCTGGGGGACAGGGGGCTGGAAGACCCAGTACTTC	CAWGTGGWKTQYF
TRBV28	TRBJ1-4	.	.	TGTGCCAGCAGCAGTCCTGCATCTGGTTCTAATGAAAAACTGTTTTTT	CASSSPASGSNEKLFF
TRBV28	TRBJ1-4	.	.	TGTGCCAGCAGTTCTGGACAGCACCTTGGGACTAATGAAAAACTGTTTTTT	CASSSGQHLGTNEKLFF
TRBV5-4	TRBJ2-2	.	.	TGTGCCAGCAGCTTCAGGGCTAACACCGGGGAGCTGTTTTTT	CASSFRANTGELFF
TRBV2	TRBJ2-2	.	TRBD1	TGTGCCAGCAGTGAAGCGTCGACAGGGCACACCGGGGAGCTGTTTTTT	CASSEASTGHTGELFF
TRBV11-2	TRBJ1-3	.	.	TGTGCCAGCAGCTTAGGCATCGGCGGACAGGGAAACACCATATATTTT	CASSLGIGGQGNTIYF
TRBV3-1/TRBV3-2	TRBJ1-1	.	.	TGTGCCAGCAGCCGAGAGACAGGCCCGAACACTGAAGCTTTCTTT	CASSRETGPNTEAFF
TRBV5-6	TRBJ1-5	.	TRBD1	TGTGCCAGCAGCTTCCGGACAGGAAATCAGCCCCAGCATTTT	CASSFRTGNQPQHF
TRBV7-6	TRBJ2-3	.	TRBD2	TGTGCCAGCAGTCTCACGGGGGGAGGGACGCAGTATTTT	CASSLTGGGTQYF
TRBV7-6	TRBJ1-1	.	TRBD1	TGTGCCAGCAGCCCCACGGGACAGCTGAACACTGAAGCTTTCTTT	CASSPTGQLNTEAFF
TRBV3-1/TRBV3-2	TRBJ1-2	.	.	TGTGCCAGCAGCGATACAGGGACCGGCTACACCTTC	CASSDTGTGYTF
TRBV7-2	TRBJ1-1	.	.	TGTGCCAGCAGCTTAGTACAGGAAACTGAAGCTTTCTTT	CASSLVQETEAFF
TRBV19	TRBJ2-1	.	TRBD2	TGTGCCAGTAGTATTCGCGGGGAGGGCTACAATGAGCAGTTCTTC	CASSIRGEGYNEQFF
TRBV7-9	TRBJ2-2	.	TRBD1	TGTGCCAGCAGCCCAGGATGGCGGCAGGGGGACGGGGAGCTGTTTTTT	CASSPGWRQGDGELFF
TRBV30	TRBJ1-2	.	.	TGTGCCTGGACCACCGACAAAGCCTATGGCTACACCTTC	CAWTTDKAYGYTF
TRBV10-2	TRBJ2-5	.	.	TGCGCCAGCAGTGAGTCCCTTGTGCCGGGGGAGACCCAGTACTTC	CASSESLVPGETQYF
TRBV15	TRBJ2-1	.	.	TGTGCCACCAGCAGAGATGGGCGGGACCTCAGGCTTCAGTTCTTC	CATSRDGRDLRLQFF
TRBV7-9	TRBJ2-3	.	.	TGTGCCAGCGCGGGACTTAACACAGATACGCAGTATTTT	CASAGLNTDTQYF
TRBV7-8	TRBJ1-4	.	.	TGTGCCAGCAGCTTAGTAAGAGCAACTAATGAAAAACTGTTTTTT	CASSLVRATNEKLFF
TRBV11-2	TRBJ2-1	.	TRBD1	TGTGCCAGCAGCTTAGTAAGGGGGCTTGAGCAGTTCTTC	CASSLVRGLEQFF
TRBV29-1	TRBJ1-4	.	TRBD1	TGCAGCGTTGACCTAGGGACAGGGGGGGAAAAACTGTTTTTT	CSVDLGTGGEKLFF
TRBV2	TRBJ2-2	.	.	TGTGCCAGCAGTGAAAGTGTGGCAGTCTACACCGGGGAGCTGTTTTTT	CASSESVAVYTGELFF
TRBV7-2	TRBJ2-6	.	.	TGTGCCAGCAGCCGTTACTCTGGGGCCAACGTCCTGACTTTC	CASSRYSGANVLTF
TRBV11-2	TRBJ2-1	.	TRBD2	TGTGCCAGCAGCTGGGACGGGACTAGCAAAAGAGAGCAGTTCTTC	CASSWDGTSKREQFF
TRBV19	TRBJ1-1	.	.	TGTGCCAGTACCCACGGGGGGTCGACTGAAGCTTTCTTT	CASTHGGSTEAFF
TRBV27	TRBJ1-5	.	TRBD1	TGTGCCAGCAGTTTCGGGACAGGGGGCAATCAGCCCCAGCATTTT	CASSFGTGGNQPQHF
TRBV30	TRBJ2-1	.	TRBD2	TGTGCCTGGAGTGGCCTAGCGGGAGGGGGTTACAATGAGCAGTTCTTC	CAWSGLAGGGYNEQFF
TRBV1	TRBJ2-5	.	.	TGCACCAGCAGCCAACGGACTAGCGGGGGGGCCTGGGAGACCCAGTACTTC	CTSSQRTSGGAWETQYF
TRBV25-1	TRBJ2-2	once	.	TGTGCCAGCAGTGCCTCGGCGAACACCGGGGAGCTGTTTTTT	CASSASANTGELFF
TRBV7-2	TRBJ2-1	.	TRBD2	TGTGCCAGCAGCTTCGACGTAGGACTAGCAGGGCAGTTCTTC	CASSFDVGLAGQFF
TRBV28	TRBJ1-2	once	.	TGTGCCAGCAGTGTCGACAGCTATGGCTACACCTTC	CASSVDSYGYTF
TRBV4-1	TRBJ2-6	.	.	TGCGCCAGCAGCCAAGAGTGGAGGAGCTCTGGGGCCAACGTCCTGACTTTC	CASSQEWRSSGANVLTF
TRBV9	TRBJ2-3	.	.	TGTGCCAGCAGCCCCGACGGAGGGTCCACAGATACGCAGTATTTT	CASSPDGGSTDTQYF